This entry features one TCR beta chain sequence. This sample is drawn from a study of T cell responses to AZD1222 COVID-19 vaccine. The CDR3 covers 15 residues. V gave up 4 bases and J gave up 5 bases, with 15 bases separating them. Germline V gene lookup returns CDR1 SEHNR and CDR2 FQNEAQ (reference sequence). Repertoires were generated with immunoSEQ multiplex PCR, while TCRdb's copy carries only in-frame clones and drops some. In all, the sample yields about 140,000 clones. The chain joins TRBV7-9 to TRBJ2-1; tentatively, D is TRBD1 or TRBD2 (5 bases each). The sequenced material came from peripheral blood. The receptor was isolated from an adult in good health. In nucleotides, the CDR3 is TGTGCCAGCAGCTCGGGACCGGCGTACAACAATGAGCAGTTCTTC. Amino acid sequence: CASSSGPAYNNEQFF.